Shown below are 23 T cell receptor beta chains from a single sample sequenced in a study of blood T cells in healthy people across ages. Using a J-beta primer mix together with a sample-barcoded 5' primer, a second PCR was run for roughly 7 to 11 cycles. TCRdb re-called the 5' RACE reads with MiXCR, one entry per CDR3 protein. The sample has about 1,400,000 distinct CDR3 sequences, about 40% seen once. Sequenced: blood. All receptors come from a woman aged 18 to 35 in good health.

The sample holds a few counts of this clonotype. This CDR3 is CAIGQYQETQYF. In nucleotides, the CDR3 is TGTGCCATCGGACAGTACCAAGAGACCCAGTACTTC. The gene calls are TRBV10-3 and TRBJ2-5; D is perhaps TRBD1 (6 bases). V was cut by 8 bases and J by 0 bases, with 7 bases left in between. This CDR3 comprises 12 residues. From germline, CDR1 is ENHRY and CDR2 SYGVKD.

The chain is built from TRBV4-1 and TRBJ1-3; possibly TRBD1 for D (5 bases). Trimming pared 1 base from V and 4 bases from J, leaving 11 bases between. Germline V gene lookup returns CDR1 MGHRA and CDR2 YSYEKL. This CDR3 has 15 residues. CDR3 DNA sequence: TGCGCCAGCAGCCAAGTGGATCAGGGCGGAAACACCATATATTTT. Protein: CASSQVDQGGNTIYF.

The chain has TRBV2 and TRBJ1-4, with no clear D. CDR3 length: 13 residues. The germline V and J ends were trimmed by 7 bases and 7 bases, with 13 bases remaining between them. CDR1 and CDR2 from the germline V gene are SNHLY and FYNNEI. CDR3 coding DNA: TGTGCCAGCAAGCCCGGGGATGGTGAAAAACTGTTTTTT. Its translation: CASKPGDGEKLFF.

The chain employs TRBV6-1 and TRBJ1-4; D ambiguous. The germline V gene encodes CDR1 MNHNS and CDR2 SASEGT. The V and J ends lost 1 base and 5 bases respectively, with 17 bases between them. CDR3 length: 17 amino acids. The CDR3 bases are TGTGCCAGCAGTGAAGGTCTCTCCGCGCAGCTCAATGAAAAACTGTTTTTT. It is translated as CASSEGLSAQLNEKLFF.

This chain joins TRBV20-1 and TRBJ2-7; 11 nucleotides match TRBD2. J gave up 2 bases and V 5 bases, and 5 bases lay outside the gene matches. The CDR3 totals 14 residues. Germline assignment: CDR1 DFQATT and CDR2 SNEGSKA (reference sequence). As DNA, the CDR3 is TGCAGTGCTGGGGGGACTAGCGGTGCCTACGAGCAGTACTTC. Translating it yields CSAGGTSGAYEQYF.

This clonotype has a handful of counts. This chain uses TRBV7-9 with TRBJ2-1; D uncertain. Germline V gives CDR1 SEHNR, CDR2 FQNEAQ (reference sequence). With 5 bases removed from V and 6 bases from J, the gap between germline ends came to 8 bases. The CDR3 length is 12 residues. CDR3: CASSPVINEQFF. CDR3 DNA sequence: TGTGCCAGCAGCCCAGTCATCAATGAGCAGTTCTTC.

The chain links TRBV6-2 or TRBV6-3 to TRBJ2-4; D is ambiguous. Germline V gene sequence: CDR1 MNHEY, CDR2 SVGEGT. The CDR3 length is 14 residues. Trimming removed 8 bases at V and 3 bases at J, with 14 bases between. The CDR3 DNA is TGTGCCAGCTTGGATGGAGACGTCAAAAACATTCAGTACTTC. It yields the protein CASLDGDVKNIQYF.

The chain has TRBV10-3 and TRBJ1-2; a weak D match, TRBD1 (5 bases). V lost 7 bases and J lost 7, with 13 bases in between. The CDR3 loop spans 12 amino acids. Germline CDR1 is ENHRY and CDR2 is SYGVKD. The chain's CDR3 is CAINLGGSGYTF. In DNA form, the CDR3 reads TGTGCCATCAACTTGGGGGGGTCTGGCTACACCTTC.

There are a few counts of this clonotype. This chain joins TRBV12-3 or TRBV12-4 and TRBJ2-1; D uncertain. Trimming left V 6 bases short and J 13 bases short, with 13 bases between. This CDR3 is 11 amino acids long. The CDR3 is CASSRGEAQFF. The CDR3, as DNA: TGTGCCAGCAGCCGTGGTGAGGCACAGTTCTTC.

A few counts support this clonotype. The chain is built from TRBV11-2 and TRBJ1-2; D call uncertain. This CDR3 spans 15 amino acids. From germline, CDR1 is SGHAT and CDR2 FQNNGV. The germline V and J ends were trimmed by 1 base and 2 bases, with 11 bases remaining between them. CDR3 residues: CASSLAGSPNYGYTF. The CDR3, as DNA: TGTGCCAGCAGCTTAGCGGGCAGTCCGAACTATGGCTACACCTTC. Together with reference TRBV11-2 and TRBJ1-2, the CDR3 gives the full variable domain: EAGVAQSPRYKIIEKRQSVAFWCNPISGHATLYWYQQILGQGPKLLIQFQNNGVVDDSQLPKDRFSAERLKGVDSTLKIQPAKLEDSAVYLCASSLAGSPNYGYTFGSGTRLTVV.

The chain couples TRBV5-1 to TRBJ1-1; weak D call: TRBD1 (6 bases). This CDR3 contains 16 residues. Germline CDR1 SGHRS, CDR2 YFSETQ. V was trimmed by 2 bases and J by 2 bases, leaving 16 bases between them. CDR3 loop: CASSFRTDRPNTEAFF. The CDR3 DNA sequence: TGCGCCAGCAGCTTTCGGACAGACAGACCCAACACTGAAGCTTTCTTT.

This chain connects TRBV28 to TRBJ2-5, with 12 bases identical to TRBD2. After removal of 7 bases from V and 1 base from J, the junction contained 13 bases not matched to a gene. This CDR3 has 18 residues. Germline CDR1 reads MDHEN; CDR2 reads SYDVKM. The CDR3 bases are TGTGCCAGCATTGAAGGACTAGCGGGACCCCCAGCCCAAGAGACCCAGTACTTC. This translates into CASIEGLAGPPAQETQYF. The full variable domain, its missing parts supplied by reference TRBV28 and TRBJ2-5, is DVKVTQSSRYLVKRTGEKVFLECVQDMDHENMFWYRQDPGLGLRLIYFSYDVKMKEKGDIPEGYSVSREKKERFSLILESASTNQTSMYLCASIEGLAGPPAQETQYFGPGTRLLVL.

This clonotype appeared a few times. This chain connects TRBV6-6 to TRBJ2-7, with D unresolved. V was cut by 2 bases and J by 0 bases, with 17 bases left in between. Per the germline V gene, CDR1 is MNHNY and CDR2 is SVGAGI (reference sequence). CDR3 size: 17 residues. The CDR3 loop reads CASSYGSVTASSYEQYF. The CDR3 DNA sequence: TGTGCCAGCAGTTACGGTAGTGTGACGGCAAGCTCCTACGAGCAGTACTTC.

This chain connects TRBV12-3 or TRBV12-4 to TRBJ2-2; tentatively, D is TRBD2 (6 bases). This CDR3 contains 16 residues. Trimming stripped 5 bases from V and 3 bases from J, with 16 bases between. CDR3 nucleotides: TGTGCCAGCAGTCCCTTATTCGGAGGGTACACCGGGGAGCTGTTTTTT. It encodes CASSPLFGGYTGELFF.

The J gene is TRBJ1-1, the V gene TRBV10-3, with TRBD1 matching 7 bases. CDR3 size: 15 residues. Germline trimming cut 3 bases from V and 2 bases from J; bases unmatched to any gene: 6. CDR1 and CDR2 (germline): ENHRY, SYGVKD. In DNA, the CDR3 is TGTGCCATCAGTGACCGGACAGGAGCTAACACTGAAGCTTTCTTT. It codes for CAISDRTGANTEAFF.

This clonotype was seen a few times. The rearrangement links TRBV5-1 to TRBJ2-4, with 7 bases matching TRBD2. The J call may be in error: the DNA end matches TRBJ2-7 better. The germline V gene encodes CDR1 SGHRS and CDR2 YFSETQ. This CDR3 spans 14 amino acids. The CDR3 nucleotides are TGCGCCAGCAGCTTGTCGGGACTAAATTACGAGCAGTACTTC. Encoded protein: CASSLSGLNYEQYF.

A few counts support this clonotype. This chain uses TRBV11-2 with TRBJ2-7; D gene uncertain. This CDR3 has 14 residues. Trimming pared 9 bases from V and 3 bases from J, leaving 18 bases between. The germline V gene has CDR1 SGHAT and CDR2 FQNNGV. The CDR3 region is CASAGPGSFYEQYF. The CDR3 bases are TGTGCCAGTGCTGGGCCCGGATCATTCTACGAGCAGTACTTC.

For the CDR3, the DNA is TGCGCCAGCAGCTTGACTAGCGGAATCCAGGAGACCCAGTTCTTC. It codes for CASSLTSGIQETQFF. The chain couples TRBV5-1 to TRBJ2-1, with 8 bases identical to TRBD2. The V and J ends lost 1 base and 13 bases, in that order; junction bases with no gene match: 13. The CDR3 spans 15 residues. In germline, CDR1 is SGHRS, CDR2 YFSETQ.

This clonotype was observed a handful of times. This chain uses TRBV6-6 with TRBJ2-1, with TRBD2 matching 9 bases. The CDR3 length is 16 residues. Germline CDR1 is MNHNY and CDR2 is SVGAGI (reference sequence). The V and J ends lost 6 bases and 1 base, in that order; junction bases with no gene match: 7. In nucleotides, the CDR3 is TGTGCCAGCAGAAAAATAGCGGGAGTGTCCTACAATGAGCAGTTCTTC. Its translation: CASRKIAGVSYNEQFF.

CDR3 protein: CASVQAGMNTEAFF. The CDR3 DNA reads as TGTGCCAGCGTTCAGGCTGGAATGAACACTGAAGCTTTCTTT. The rearrangement uses TRBV7-9 and TRBJ1-1, with D hard to call. V was trimmed by 8 bases and J by 0 bases, leaving 13 bases between them. The germline V gene encodes CDR1 SEHNR and CDR2 FQNEAQ (reference sequence). The CDR3 covers 14 residues.

Of note for this clonotype: The junction shows a germline mismatch at one end, possibly a read error. The chain employs TRBV12-3 or TRBV12-4 and TRBJ2-1; 7 nucleotides match TRBD2. The CDR3 consists of 16 residues. This CDR3 is CASIPPGGPSDNEQFF. CDR3 DNA: TGTGCCAGCATTCCGCCGGGGGGACCCTCCGACAATGAGCAGTTCTTC.

This clonotype has just a few counts. This chain connects TRBV21-1 to TRBJ2-7; whether TRBD1, the table's D call, matches the DNA was not checked. TRBV21-1 is listed as a pseudogene. This CDR3 has 18 residues. CDR3 in amino acids: CASSKANSGGRVTYEQYF. CDR3 in DNA: TGTGCCAGCAGCAAAGCGAATTCAGGGGGGAGGGTCACCTACGAGCAGTACTTC.

This chain connects TRBV6-1 to TRBJ1-2; TRBD1 is a possible D gene (6 bases). V lost 2 bases to trimming and J lost 3 bases, with 22 bases between them. The germline gives CDR1 MNHNS, CDR2 SASEGT. This CDR3 comprises 18 residues. The chain's CDR3 is CASSELFFGGGAHYGYTF. The CDR3 nucleotides are TGTGCCAGCAGTGAACTTTTTTTTGGGGGGGGCGCCCACTATGGCTACACCTTC.